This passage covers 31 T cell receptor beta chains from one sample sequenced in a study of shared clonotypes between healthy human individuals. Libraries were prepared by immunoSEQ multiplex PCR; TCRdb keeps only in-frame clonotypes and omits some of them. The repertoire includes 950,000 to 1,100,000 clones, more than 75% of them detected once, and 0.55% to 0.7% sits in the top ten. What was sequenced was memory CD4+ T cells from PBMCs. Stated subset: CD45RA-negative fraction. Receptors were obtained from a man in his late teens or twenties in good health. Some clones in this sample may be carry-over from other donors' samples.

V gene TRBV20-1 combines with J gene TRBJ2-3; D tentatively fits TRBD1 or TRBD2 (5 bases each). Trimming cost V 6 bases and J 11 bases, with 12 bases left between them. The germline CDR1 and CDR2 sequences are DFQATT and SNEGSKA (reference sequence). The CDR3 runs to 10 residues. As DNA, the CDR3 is TGCAGTGCCGGGACCCCCCGGCAGTATTTT. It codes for CSAGTPRQYF.

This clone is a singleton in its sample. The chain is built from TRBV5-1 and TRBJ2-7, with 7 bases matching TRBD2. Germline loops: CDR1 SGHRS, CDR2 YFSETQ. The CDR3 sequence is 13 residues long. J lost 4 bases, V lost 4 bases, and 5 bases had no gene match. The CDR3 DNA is TGCGCCAGCAGCGAGGGCGGGGGATACGAGCAGTACTTC. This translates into CASSEGGGYEQYF.

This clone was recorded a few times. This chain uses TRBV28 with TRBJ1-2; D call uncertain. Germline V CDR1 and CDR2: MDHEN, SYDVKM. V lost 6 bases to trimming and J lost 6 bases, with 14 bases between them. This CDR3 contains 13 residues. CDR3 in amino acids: CASRVRSRDGYTF. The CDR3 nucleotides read TGTGCCAGCAGGGTCAGAAGTCGGGATGGCTACACCTTC.

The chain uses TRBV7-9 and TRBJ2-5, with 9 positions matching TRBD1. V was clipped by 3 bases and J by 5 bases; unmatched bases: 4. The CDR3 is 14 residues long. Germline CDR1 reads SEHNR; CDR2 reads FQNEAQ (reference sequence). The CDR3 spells CASSFNRGRETQYF. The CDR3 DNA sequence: TGTGCCAGCAGCTTCAACAGGGGGCGGGAGACCCAGTACTTC.

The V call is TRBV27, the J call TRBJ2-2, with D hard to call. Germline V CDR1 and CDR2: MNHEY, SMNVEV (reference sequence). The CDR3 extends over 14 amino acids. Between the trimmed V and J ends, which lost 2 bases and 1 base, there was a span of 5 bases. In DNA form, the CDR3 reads TGTGCCAGCAGTTTAGAGAGGAACACCGGGGAGCTGTTTTTT. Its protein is CASSLERNTGELFF.

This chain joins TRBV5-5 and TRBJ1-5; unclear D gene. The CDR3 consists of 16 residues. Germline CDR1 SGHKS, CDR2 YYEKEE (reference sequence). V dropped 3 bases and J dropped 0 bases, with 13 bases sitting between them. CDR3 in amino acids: CASSSYPDDSNQPQHF. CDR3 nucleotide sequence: TGTGCCAGCAGCTCCTACCCGGACGATAGCAATCAGCCCCAGCATTTT.

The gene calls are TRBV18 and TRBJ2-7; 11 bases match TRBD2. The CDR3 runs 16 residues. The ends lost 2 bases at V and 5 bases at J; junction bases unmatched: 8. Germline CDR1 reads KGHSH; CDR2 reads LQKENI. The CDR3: CASSPLAGGPRDEQYF. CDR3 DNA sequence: TGTGCCAGCTCACCATTAGCGGGAGGGCCCCGGGACGAGCAGTACTTC.

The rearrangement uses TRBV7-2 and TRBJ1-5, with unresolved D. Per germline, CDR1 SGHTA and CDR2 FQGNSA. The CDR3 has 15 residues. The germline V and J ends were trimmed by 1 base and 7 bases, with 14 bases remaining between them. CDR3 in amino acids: CASSLGRSGNQPQHF. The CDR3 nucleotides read TGTGCCAGCAGCTTAGGACGTTCGGGGAACCAGCCCCAGCATTTT.

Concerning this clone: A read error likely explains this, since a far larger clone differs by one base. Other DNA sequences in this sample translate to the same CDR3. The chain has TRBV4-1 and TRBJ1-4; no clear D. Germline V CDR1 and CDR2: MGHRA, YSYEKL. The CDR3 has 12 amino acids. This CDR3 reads CASSQLREKLFF. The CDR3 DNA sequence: TGTGCCAGCAGCCAACTCCGAGAAAAACTGTTTTTT.

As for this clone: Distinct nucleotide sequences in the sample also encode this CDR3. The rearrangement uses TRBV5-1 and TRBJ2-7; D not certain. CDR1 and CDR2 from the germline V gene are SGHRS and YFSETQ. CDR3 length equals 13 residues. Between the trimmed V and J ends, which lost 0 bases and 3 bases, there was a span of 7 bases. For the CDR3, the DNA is TGCGCCAGCAGCTTGGCCAGTGACTACGAGCAGTACTTC. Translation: CASSLASDYEQYF.

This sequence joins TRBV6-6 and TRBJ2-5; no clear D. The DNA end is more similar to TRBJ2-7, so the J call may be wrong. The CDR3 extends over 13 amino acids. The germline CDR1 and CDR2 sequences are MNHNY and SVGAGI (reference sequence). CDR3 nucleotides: TGTGCCAGCAGTTACTCCAGGAGCTACGAGCAGTACTTC. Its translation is CASSYSRSYEQYF.

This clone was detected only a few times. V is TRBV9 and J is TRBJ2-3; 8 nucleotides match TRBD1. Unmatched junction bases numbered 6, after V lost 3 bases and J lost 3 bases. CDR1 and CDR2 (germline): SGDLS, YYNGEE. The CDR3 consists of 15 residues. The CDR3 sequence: CASSGRQGRTDTQYF. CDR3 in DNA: TGTGCCAGCAGCGGTCGACAGGGGAGGACAGATACGCAGTATTTT.

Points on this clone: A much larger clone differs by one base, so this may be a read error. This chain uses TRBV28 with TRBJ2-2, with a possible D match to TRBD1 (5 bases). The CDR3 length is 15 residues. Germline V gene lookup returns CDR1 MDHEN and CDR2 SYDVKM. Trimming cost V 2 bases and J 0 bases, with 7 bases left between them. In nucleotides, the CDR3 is TGTGCCAGCAGTTTACAGGGTTCGAACACCGGGGAGCTGTTTTTT. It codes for CASSLQGSNTGELFF.

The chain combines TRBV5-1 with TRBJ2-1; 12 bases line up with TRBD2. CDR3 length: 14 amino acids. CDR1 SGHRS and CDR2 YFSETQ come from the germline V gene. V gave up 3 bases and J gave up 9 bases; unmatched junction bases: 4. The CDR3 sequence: CASSWRGLAGEQFF. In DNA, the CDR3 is TGCGCCAGCAGCTGGAGGGGACTAGCGGGTGAGCAGTTCTTC.

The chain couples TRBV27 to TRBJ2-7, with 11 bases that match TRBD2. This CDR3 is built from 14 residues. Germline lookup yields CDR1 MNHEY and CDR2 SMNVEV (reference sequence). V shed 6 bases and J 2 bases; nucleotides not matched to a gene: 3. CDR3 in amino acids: CASRTSGSPYEQYF. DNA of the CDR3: TGTGCCAGCAGAACTAGCGGGAGCCCCTACGAGCAGTACTTC.

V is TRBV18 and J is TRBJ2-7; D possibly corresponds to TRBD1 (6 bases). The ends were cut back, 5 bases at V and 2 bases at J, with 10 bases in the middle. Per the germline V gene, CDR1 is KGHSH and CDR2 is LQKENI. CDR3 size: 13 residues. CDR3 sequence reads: CASSSTGPYEQYF. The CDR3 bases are TGTGCCAGCTCATCAACAGGGCCCTACGAGCAGTACTTC.

The CDR3 sequence is CASSPQTGNSPLHF. CDR3 sequence (DNA): TGTGCCAGCAGCCCCCAGACGGGGAATTCACCCCTCCACTTT. The V call is TRBV5-5, the J call TRBJ1-6, with D unresolved. V was trimmed by 4 bases and J by 7 bases, leaving 12 bases between them. The CDR3 is made up of 14 amino acids. CDR1 is SGHKS and CDR2 is YYEKEE in the germline V gene (reference sequence).

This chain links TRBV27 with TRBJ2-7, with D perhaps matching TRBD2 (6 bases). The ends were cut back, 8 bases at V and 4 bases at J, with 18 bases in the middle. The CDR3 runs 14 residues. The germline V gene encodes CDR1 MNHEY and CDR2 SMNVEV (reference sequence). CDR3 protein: CASRGGIPSYEQYF. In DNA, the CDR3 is TGTGCCAGCCGCGGAGGGATCCCGAGTTACGAGCAGTACTTC.

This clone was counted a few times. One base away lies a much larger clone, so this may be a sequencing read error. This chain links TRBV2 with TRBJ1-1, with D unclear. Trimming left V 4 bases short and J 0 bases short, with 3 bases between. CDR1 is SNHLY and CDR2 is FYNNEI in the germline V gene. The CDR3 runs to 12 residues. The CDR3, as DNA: TGTGCCAGCAGTGTCCTGAACACTGAAGCTTTCTTT. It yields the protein CASSVLNTEAFF. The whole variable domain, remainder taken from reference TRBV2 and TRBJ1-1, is EPEVTQTPSHQVTQMGQEVILRCVPISNHLYFYWYRQILGQKVEFLVSFYNNEISEKSEIFDDQFSVERPDGSNFTLKIRSTKLEDSAMYFCASSVLNTEAFFGQGTRLTVV.

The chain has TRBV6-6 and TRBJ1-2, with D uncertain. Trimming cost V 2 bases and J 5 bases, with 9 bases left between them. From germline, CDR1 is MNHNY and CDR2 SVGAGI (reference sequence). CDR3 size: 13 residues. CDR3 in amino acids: CASSYKEEYGYTF. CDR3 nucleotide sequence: TGTGCCAGCAGTTACAAGGAGGAATATGGCTACACCTTC.

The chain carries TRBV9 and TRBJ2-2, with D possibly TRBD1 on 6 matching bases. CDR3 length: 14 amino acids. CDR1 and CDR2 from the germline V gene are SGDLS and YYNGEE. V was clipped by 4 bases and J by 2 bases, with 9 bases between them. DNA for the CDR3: TGTGCCAGCAGCCCGGGACACAACACCGGGGAGCTGTTTTTT. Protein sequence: CASSPGHNTGELFF.

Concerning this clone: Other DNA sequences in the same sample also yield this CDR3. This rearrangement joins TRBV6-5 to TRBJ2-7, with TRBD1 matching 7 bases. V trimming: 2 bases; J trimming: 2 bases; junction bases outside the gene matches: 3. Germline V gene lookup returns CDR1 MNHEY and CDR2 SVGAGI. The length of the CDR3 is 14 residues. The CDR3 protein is CASSYRGGPYEQYF. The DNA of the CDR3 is TGTGCCAGCAGTTACCGAGGGGGCCCCTACGAGCAGTACTTC.

The CDR3 loop reads CASSLDRAETQYF. CDR3 bases: TGTGCCAGCAGCTTAGACAGGGCGGAGACCCAGTACTTC. The chain has TRBV7-7 and TRBJ2-5, with D possibly matching TRBD1 (6 bases). The CDR3 has 13 residues. V lost 1 base and J 5 bases, leaving 8 bases between the germline ends. From germline, CDR1 is SSHAT and CDR2 FNYEAQ (reference sequence).

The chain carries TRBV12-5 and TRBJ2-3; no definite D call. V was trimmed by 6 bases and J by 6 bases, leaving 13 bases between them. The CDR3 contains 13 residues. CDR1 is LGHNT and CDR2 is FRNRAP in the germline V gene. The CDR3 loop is CASGLQLGDTQYF. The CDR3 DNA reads TGTGCTAGTGGCCTCCAGCTAGGGGATACGCAGTATTTT.

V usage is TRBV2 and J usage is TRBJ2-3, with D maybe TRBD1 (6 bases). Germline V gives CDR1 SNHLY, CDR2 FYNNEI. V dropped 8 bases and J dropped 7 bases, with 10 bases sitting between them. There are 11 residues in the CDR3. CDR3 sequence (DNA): TGTGCCAGCTCCAGGGGAAATACGCAGTATTTT. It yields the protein CASSRGNTQYF.

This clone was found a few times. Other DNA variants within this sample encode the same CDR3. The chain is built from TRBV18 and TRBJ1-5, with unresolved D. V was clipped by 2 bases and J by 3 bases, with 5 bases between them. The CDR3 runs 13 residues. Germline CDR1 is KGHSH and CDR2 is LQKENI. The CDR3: CASSPGNNQPQHF. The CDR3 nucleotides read TGTGCCAGCTCACCAGGGAACAATCAGCCCCAGCATTTT.

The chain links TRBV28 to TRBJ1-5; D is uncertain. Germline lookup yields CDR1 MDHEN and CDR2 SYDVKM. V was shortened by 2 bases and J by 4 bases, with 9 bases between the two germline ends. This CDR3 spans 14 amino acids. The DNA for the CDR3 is TGTGCCAGCAGTTTAGCAGGAGATAATCAGCCCCAGCATTTT. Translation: CASSLAGDNQPQHF.

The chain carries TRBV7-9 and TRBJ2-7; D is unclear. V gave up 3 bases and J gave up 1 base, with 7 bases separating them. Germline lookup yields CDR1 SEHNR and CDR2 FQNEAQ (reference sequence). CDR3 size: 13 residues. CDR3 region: CASSFRGSYEQYF. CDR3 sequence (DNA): TGTGCCAGCAGCTTTCGCGGATCCTACGAGCAGTACTTC.

The DNA for the CDR3 is TGTGCCAGCTCACCACCAGGGGCTCGGACCGGGGAGCTGTTTTTT. Translating it yields CASSPPGARTGELFF. The rearrangement joins TRBV18 to TRBJ2-2; the D gene is possibly TRBD1 (5 bases). Germline V gene sequence: CDR1 KGHSH, CDR2 LQKENI. V was clipped by 0 bases and J by 5 bases, with 10 bases between them. The CDR3 contains 15 residues.

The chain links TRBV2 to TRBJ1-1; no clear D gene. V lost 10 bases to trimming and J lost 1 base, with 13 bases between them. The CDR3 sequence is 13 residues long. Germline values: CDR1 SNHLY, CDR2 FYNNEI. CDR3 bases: TGTGCCACCCACCGAGAGGGGAACACTGAAGCTTTCTTT. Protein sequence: CATHREGNTEAFF.

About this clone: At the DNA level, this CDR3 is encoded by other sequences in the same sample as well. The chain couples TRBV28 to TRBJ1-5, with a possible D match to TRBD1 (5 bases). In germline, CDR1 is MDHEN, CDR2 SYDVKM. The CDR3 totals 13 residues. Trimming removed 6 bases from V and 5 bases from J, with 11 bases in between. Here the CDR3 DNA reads TGTGCCAGCAGGGCTGGGGGGGATCAGCCCCAGCATTTT. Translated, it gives CASRAGGDQPQHF.